The sequence of this T cell receptor beta chain was determined in a study of blood T cell repertoires in COVID-19. Study summary: COVID-19 samples collected from the United States, Italy and Spain covered acute and convalescent phases. T cells, B-cell-depleted T cells, or PBMCs provided the cDNA or gDNA that served as material.

The CDR3 contains 16 residues. With 0 bases clipped from V and 1 base from J, the junction kept 6 bases outside the gene matches. Germline-derived CDR1 and CDR2 are SGHRS and YFSETQ. Methods used by the authors: Estimated nucleated cell counts came from reference gene primer amplification. Assay used: immunoSEQ multiplex PCR; TCRdb lists only in-frame clones, some missing. The D gene and trimming were derived from the DNA, and the V and J assignments and clone size from that table. The sample contains 200,000 to 300,000 clones, roughly 83% of which appear only once. The material sequenced was peripheral blood. J is TRBJ1-1 and V is TRBV5-1; 7 bases line up with TRBD1. The receptor's source is a man older than 75 with acute or convalescent COVID-19. The CDR3 reads CASSLGTGAANTEAFF. CDR3 coding DNA: TGCGCCAGCAGCTTGGGGACAGGCGCCGCGAACACTGAAGCTTTCTTT.